This section outlines one T cell receptor beta chain sequence together with its context. Just one base apart from a much larger clone, this may be a read error. This entry comes from a study of blood T cells in healthy people across ages. Then a second PCR, running about 6 to 11 cycles, was carried out with a sample-barcoded 5' primer and a J-beta primer mix. Each CDR3 protein gets one entry after TCRdb re-called the 5' RACE reads with MiXCR. In the table there are 1.5 million to 2 million distinct CDR3 sequences, under 30% of which are singletons. This receptor was identified in a woman under 40 in good health. The source material was blood.

CDR3 amino acids: CAASRSGTGLETQYF. The CDR3 nucleotides are TGTGCCGCCAGCAGATCCGGGACAGGGCTCGAGACCCAGTACTTC. This chain joins TRBV15 and TRBJ2-7, with 9 bases aligning to TRBD1. The assigned J gene may be wrong: the sequence end matches TRBJ2-5 better. The CDR3 length is 15 residues. Germline V gene sequence: CDR1 LNHNV, CDR2 YYDKDF (reference sequence).